The clone carrying this T cell receptor (beta chain) was recorded at least ten times. Its specificity is not known. TCRdb reprocessed the multiplex PCR reads via MiXCR and lists one record per CDR3 protein. Of some 130,000 distinct CDR3 sequences in the sample, 20% were seen once. Breast cancer patients provided tissue from their axillary draining lymph nodes. This record comes from a study of breast tumors, draining lymph nodes, adjacent tissues. Regarding the study as a whole: Tumors had less TCR diversity than lymph nodes, more than nontumor tissue. That most tumor T cells come from lymph nodes remained unproven. Most tumor T cells seemingly derive from lymph node, then expand in tumor. Luminal-like breast cancer showed significantly greater tumor-nontumor repertoire similarity than basal-like breast cancer did.

V was clipped by 5 bases and J by 2 bases, with 14 bases between them. The CDR3 is made up of 14 amino acids. Per the germline V gene, CDR1 is SGHRS and CDR2 is YFSETQ. This sequence joins TRBV5-1 and TRBJ2-7; D is undetermined. This TCR derives from a female donor with breast cancer. Some clones in this sample may be carry-over from other donors' samples. The material sequenced was axillary lymph node tissue. The CDR3 DNA follows: TGCGCCAGCAGAACCCTGGACGGACCCTACGAGCAGTACTTC. The encoded protein is CASRTLDGPYEQYF.